This entry lists 14 T cell receptor beta chains sequenced from one sample in a study of blood T cell repertoires in COVID-19. The data were produced by immunoSEQ multiplex PCR, yet TCRdb's version contains in-frame clones alone and is incomplete. Among about 310,000 clones listed, about nine tenths were seen once. Sequencing input: PBMCs or T cells enriched from blood (not recorded which). These TCRs come from a man between 60 and 70 years old who had recovered from COVID-19.

This rearrangement joins TRBV5-1 to TRBJ2-7; 13 bases are a match to TRBD2. The CDR3 is made up of 17 amino acids. The germline CDR1 and CDR2 sequences are SGHRS and YFSETQ. J was trimmed by 1 base and V by 3 bases; bases with no gene match: 7. CDR3 bases: TGCGCCAGCAGCTCAGGACTAGCGGGAGTTCAGTCCTACGAGCAGTACTTC. It yields the protein CASSSGLAGVQSYEQYF. Based on the CDR3 plus reference TRBV5-1 and TRBJ2-7, the full variable domain is KAGVTQTPRYLIKTRGQQVTLSCSPISGHRSVSWYQQTPGQGLQFLFEYFSETQRNKGNFPGRFSGRQFSNSRSEMNVSTLELGDSALYLCASSSGLAGVQSYEQYFGPGTRLTVT.

The rearrangement uses TRBV6-5 and TRBJ2-7, with 9 bases lining up with TRBD1. Germline CDR1 is MNHEY and CDR2 is SVGAGI. With 2 bases clipped from V and 6 bases from J, the junction kept 5 bases outside the gene matches. The CDR3 is 14 residues long. The CDR3 loop reads CASSYRTGDSEQYF. As DNA, the CDR3 is TGTGCCAGCAGTTACCGGACAGGGGACTCCGAGCAGTACTTC.

The chain has TRBV10-2 and TRBJ2-7; TRBD2 matches at 8 bases. V shed 5 bases and J 9 bases; nucleotides not matched to a gene: 9. The CDR3 runs 13 residues. CDR1 is WSHSY and CDR2 is SAAADI in the germline V gene. The CDR3 region has the DNA TGCGCCAGCAGTATGACGGGAGGGCCAGTGCAGTACTTC. It specifies CASSMTGGPVQYF.

The rearrangement links TRBV28 to TRBJ1-5; no reliable D call. CDR1 and CDR2 (germline): MDHEN, SYDVKM. This CDR3 is built from 12 residues. Trimming took off 5 bases at V and 9 bases at J, with 11 bases between the two ends. CDR3 sequence reads: CASSGPHGPQHF. The CDR3 region has the DNA TGTGCCAGCAGTGGTCCCCACGGGCCCCAGCATTTT.

This clone appeared a few times. The chain employs TRBV3-1 (or the pseudogene TRBV3-2) and TRBJ2-7; D not resolved. Germline loops: CDR1 LGHDT, CDR2 YNNKEL (reference sequence). The germline V and J ends were trimmed by 3 bases and 3 bases, with 6 bases remaining between them. CDR3 length equals 12 residues. The CDR3: CASSQPSYEQYF. Here the CDR3 DNA reads TGTGCCAGCAGCCAGCCTAGCTACGAGCAGTACTTC.

This clone appeared once. V and J are TRBV28 and TRBJ1-6; 9 bases match TRBD1. With V trimmed by 4 bases and J by 10 bases, 8 bases remained unmatched. Germline V gene data show CDR1 as MDHEN and CDR2 as SYDVKM. This CDR3 is 15 amino acids long. In DNA form, the CDR3 reads TGTGCCAGCAGTTCCCGGACAGGGGTGGAATCACCCCTCCACTTT. Its translation: CASSSRTGVESPLHF.

The rearrangement links TRBV6-5 to TRBJ2-1; 10 bases agree with TRBD1. The V and J ends lost 8 bases and 7 bases, in that order; junction bases with no gene match: 5. The CDR3 has 13 amino acids. Germline V gene sequence: CDR1 MNHEY, CDR2 SVGAGI. In DNA form, the CDR3 reads TGTGCCAGCGGGACAGGGGTTCCGAATGAGCAGTTCTTC. This sequence encodes CASGTGVPNEQFF.

The chain couples TRBV5-5 to TRBJ1-2; D call uncertain. V lost 2 bases to trimming and J lost 4 bases, with 15 bases between them. Germline CDR1 is SGHKS and CDR2 is YYEKEE (reference sequence). There are 15 residues in the CDR3. The CDR3 sequence is CASSFGDVSGYGYTF. Here the CDR3 DNA reads TGTGCCAGCAGCTTCGGAGATGTCTCGGGCTATGGCTACACCTTC.

The chain has TRBV7-9 and TRBJ1-6, with D perhaps TRBD1 (5 bases). Between the trimmed V and J ends, which lost 5 bases and 14 bases, there was a span of 19 bases. Germline V gene sequence: CDR1 SEHNR, CDR2 FQNEAQ (reference sequence). This CDR3 is built from 14 residues. This CDR3 reads CASSQDTYFGTLHF. The CDR3, as DNA: TGTGCCAGCAGCCAGGACACGTACTTTGGGACCCTCCACTTT.

The chain employs TRBV19 and TRBJ1-2, with TRBD1 as a possible D gene (5 bases). Germline V gene data show CDR1 as LNHDA and CDR2 as SQIVND (reference sequence). With 7 bases removed from V and 5 bases from J, the gap between germline ends came to 14 bases. This CDR3 comprises 13 residues. The CDR3 loop is CASTAARGYGYTF. The DNA of the CDR3 is TGTGCCAGTACGGCAGCGCGGGGGTATGGCTACACCTTC. The full variable domain, its missing parts supplied by reference TRBV19 and TRBJ1-2, is DGGITQSPKYLFRKEGQNVTLSCEQNLNHDAMYWYRQDPGQGLRLIYYSQIVNDFQKGDIAEGYSVSREKKESFPLTVTSAQKNPTAFYLCASTAARGYGYTFGSGTRLTVV.

This sequence joins TRBV29-1 and TRBJ1-2; perhaps TRBD1 as D (6 bases). The germline CDR1 and CDR2 sequences are SQVTM and ANQGSEA. The V gene lost 1 base and the J gene lost 3 bases, with 9 bases spanning the gap. CDR3 length: 13 amino acids. This CDR3 reads CSVEATGYYGYTF. For the CDR3, the DNA is TGCAGCGTTGAAGCCACAGGGTACTATGGCTACACCTTC.

The CDR3 loop is CAISRGQGSNQPQHF. DNA for the CDR3: TGTGCCATCAGCCGGGGACAGGGGAGCAATCAGCCCCAGCATTTT. The chain is built from TRBV10-3 and TRBJ1-5; 10 nucleotides line up with TRBD1. The CDR3 loop spans 15 amino acids. The germline V gene encodes CDR1 ENHRY and CDR2 SYGVKD. Losses at the gene ends were 6 bases for V and 1 base for J; bases not matched to a gene: 3.

The rearrangement joins TRBV5-6 to TRBJ2-7; 9 bases are shared with TRBD1. V shed 5 bases, J shed 5 bases, and the junction held 11 bases outside the gene matches. The CDR3 length is 15 residues. The germline V gene encodes CDR1 SGHDT and CDR2 YYEEEE. The CDR3 is CASRLEGQGIHEQYF. The CDR3 DNA follows: TGTGCCAGCAGGCTCGAGGGACAGGGCATCCACGAGCAGTACTTC. The full variable domain, completed using reference TRBV5-6 and TRBJ2-7, is DAGVTQSPTHLIKTRGQQVTLRCSPKSGHDTVSWYQQALGQGPQFIFQYYEEEERQRGNFPDRFSGHQFPNYSSELNVNALLLGDSALYLCASRLEGQGIHEQYFGPGTRLTVT.

The chain uses TRBV28 and TRBJ2-6; 7 nucleotides align to TRBD1. Trimming cost V 5 bases and J 4 bases; bases outside gene matches: 11. The V gene's germline CDR1 is MDHEN and CDR2 SYDVKM. The CDR3 consists of 17 residues. The CDR3 bases are TGTGCCAGCAGTCTATCCGTACAGGGGACAGGGGCCAACGTCCTGACTTTC. Translating it yields CASSLSVQGTGANVLTF. Variable domain in full (rest from reference TRBV28 and TRBJ2-6): DVKVTQSSRYLVKRTGEKVFLECVQDMDHENMFWYRQDPGLGLRLIYFSYDVKMKEKGDIPEGYSVSREKKERFSLILESASTNQTSMYLCASSLSVQGTGANVLTFGAGSRLTVL.